A selection of T cell receptor beta chains follows, all from one sample in a study of shared T cell receptors in the human thymus. Using immunoSEQ multiplex PCR, the repertoire was profiled, and TCRdb retains in-frame clones only, with some absent. The sample includes hundreds of thousands of clones, approximately 87% seen only once; the top ten take 0.0095% to 0.012%. A further study also used this sample, focusing on human thymus T cells.

Material: thymocytes. The receptors were sampled from a boy under two years old with a congenital heart defect. Each CDR3 is given with its conserved first and last residue. D genes are given only for firm matches. Clone sizes are given selectively: once, few, many, or a class where the clone is expanded.

j_call | d_call | v_call | clone_size | cdr3_nt | cdr3_aa
TRBJ2-7 | TRBD1 | TRBV11-3 | . | TGTGCCAGCAGCTCCCGACGACAGGGACCCTACGAGCAGTACTTC | CASSSRRQGPYEQYF
TRBJ1-1 | . | TRBV11-3 | . | TGTGCCAGCAGCTTTGAACAGGGGAACACTGAAGCTTTCTTT | CASSFEQGNTEAFF
TRBJ2-7 | TRBD2 | TRBV7-9 | . | TGTGCCAGCAGAACGGAGGGCGGGAGAGGCGAGCAGTACTTC | CASRTEGGRGEQYF
TRBJ2-3 | TRBD1 | TRBV2 | . | TGTGCCAGCAGGACCGGGACAGGGGGCTACGAGGGCACAGATACGCAGTATTTT | CASRTGTGGYEGTDTQYF
TRBJ2-7 | TRBD1 | TRBV11-2 | . | TGTGCCAGCAGCGTTACAGGGGACTCCTACGAGCAGTACTTC | CASSVTGDSYEQYF
TRBJ2-5 | . | TRBV25-1 | . | TGTGCCAGCAGTGAATTGGGCAGGGAAGAGACCCAGTACTTC | CASSELGREETQYF
TRBJ2-1 | TRBD2 | TRBV19 | few | TGTGCCAGTAGTATAGTTGGTAGCGGGAGATACGAGCAGTTCTTC | CASSIVGSGRYEQFF
TRBJ2-1 | TRBD2 | TRBV30 | . | TGTGCCTGGAGTAGACTAGCGGACTACAATGAGCAGTTCTTC | CAWSRLADYNEQFF
TRBJ2-1 | . | TRBV19 | . | TGTGCCAGTACCCCTAGGACCGCGGGGAATGAGCAGTTCTTC | CASTPRTAGNEQFF
TRBJ2-1 | . | TRBV19 | . | TGTGCCAGTAGTATAAAGACCAAGGACAGCTCCTACAATGAGCAGTTCTTC | CASSIKTKDSSYNEQFF
TRBJ2-1 | . | TRBV5-4 | . | TGTGCCAGCAGCTTGGAGGCGGGGAATCTCTACAATGAGCAGTTCTTC | CASSLEAGNLYNEQFF
TRBJ2-3 | . | TRBV29-1 | . | TGCAGCGTTGGGTTGCGTGCTCGAGCGGTTTTT | CSVGLRARAVF
TRBJ2-6 | TRBD2 | TRBV27 | . | TGTGCCAGTGGGGCGGGGACTACATCTGGGGCCAACGTCCTGACTTTC | CASGAGTTSGANVLTF
TRBJ2-1 | TRBD2 | TRBV9 | . | TGTGCCAGCCGTCCTAGCGGGAGGACCTACAATGAGCAGTTCTTC | CASRPSGRTYNEQFF
TRBJ2-3 | . | TRBV19 | once | TGTGCCAGTAGACCAACAGGCTCACGGAGCACAGATACGCAGTATTTT | CASRPTGSRSTDTQYF
TRBJ1-4 | . | TRBV27 | . | TGTGCCAGCAGTTCTAGCCTCGTAGCCCACCTCGCAACTAATGAAAAACTGTTTTTT | CASSSSLVAHLATNEKLFF
TRBJ2-1 | TRBD2 | TRBV13 | . | TGTGCCAGCAGCTTAGGGGGACTAGCGGGAGCGCCTCTTATGTGGTCCTACAATGAGCAGTTCTTC | CASSLGGLAGAPLMWSYNEQFF
TRBJ1-4 | . | TRBV19 | . | TGTGCCAGTAGTATCTCAGAAGGGGGGGCGTATGAAAAACTGTTTTTT | CASSISEGGAYEKLFF
TRBJ1-2 | . | TRBV7-2 | . | TGTGCCAGCAGCCAGGATTTGGTCTATGGCTACACCTTC | CASSQDLVYGYTF
TRBJ2-5 | . | TRBV6-5 | . | TGTGCCAGCAGTAGAATCGACTCCCCCCGAGAGACCCAGTACTTC | CASSRIDSPRETQYF
TRBJ2-5 | TRBD2 | TRBV6-5 | . | TGTGCCAGCAGGCGCCTAGCGGGAGGGCAAGAGACCCAGTACTTC | CASRRLAGGQETQYF
TRBJ2-6 | . | TRBV7-9 | . | TGTGCCAGCGCGGTCAGGAGGGCCCTCTCTGGGGCCAACGTCCTGACTTTC | CASAVRRALSGANVLTF
TRBJ2-2 | TRBD1 | TRBV9 | . | TGTGCCAGCAGCGACCGGGACAGGGTAAATACCGGGGAGCTGTTTTTT | CASSDRDRVNTGELFF
TRBJ2-1 | . | TRBV13 | . | TGTGCCAGCAGCTGTGGACTAATCAATGAGCAGTTCTTC | CASSCGLINEQFF
TRBJ1-2 | . | TRBV27 | . | TGTGCCAGCAGTACACGGCGGACAGAGACTAACTATGGCTACACCTTC | CASSTRRTETNYGYTF
TRBJ2-5 | . | TRBV7-6 | . | TGTGCCAGCAGCTTAGTCGGCGCGGACCAAGAGACCCAGTACTTC | CASSLVGADQETQYF
TRBJ2-7 | . | TRBV2 | few | TGTGCCAGCAGTGACACTAGCCGGACCTACGAGCAGTACTTC | CASSDTSRTYEQYF
TRBJ2-7 | TRBD1 | TRBV5-8 | once | TGTGCCAGCAGCTGGTCCCGGACAGGACGAACCTACGAGCAGTACTTC | CASSWSRTGRTYEQYF
TRBJ2-7 | TRBD1 | TRBV28 | . | TGTGCCAGCAGTTTAAGGGACAGGGTTGGGGAGCAGTACTTC | CASSLRDRVGEQYF
TRBJ2-5 | . | TRBV21-1 | . | TGTGCCAGCATTTATCGGAGAGAGACCCAGTACTTC | CASIYRRETQYF
TRBJ2-7 | TRBD1 | TRBV6-5 | . | TGTGCCAGCAGTAACGGACAGGTCCCCCCCTACGAGCAGTACTTC | CASSNGQVPPYEQYF
TRBJ1-5 | . | TRBV18 | . | TGTGCCAGCTCACTAACCGGAGGGGATGATCAGCCCCAGCATTTT | CASSLTGGDDQPQHF
TRBJ1-5 | TRBD1 | TRBV7-8 | . | TGTGCCAGCAGCCCCCGAGACAGGGTCAGGGAGAGAAGCAATCAGCCCCAGCATTTT | CASSPRDRVRERSNQPQHF
TRBJ2-7 | TRBD1 | TRBV6-5 | . | TGTGCCAGCAGTTACACTCCCGGGACAGAGAGCTACGAGCAGTACTTC | CASSYTPGTESYEQYF
TRBJ1-2 | TRBD1 | TRBV4-3 | . | TGCGCCAGCAGCCAAGATAGAGAGGGGGCCGAGGCTGGCTACACCTTC | CASSQDREGAEAGYTF
TRBJ1-2 | . | TRBV4-3 | . | TGCGCCAGCAGCCCAGCGGGGGAAGTTCACTATGGCTACACCTTC | CASSPAGEVHYGYTF
TRBJ1-1 | . | TRBV30 | . | TGTGCCTGGAGTGTCTTCCCTGAAGCTTTCTTT | CAWSVFPEAFF
TRBJ2-6 | . | TRBV2 | . | TGTGCCAGCAGGGGGCGGGGCGCTGGGGCCAACGTCCTGACTTTC | CASRGRGAGANVLTF
TRBJ2-6 | . | TRBV19 | . | TGTGCCAGTAGTATAGATCCGAGCCAGGGTCCGAGCTCTGGGGCCAACGTCCTGACTTTC | CASSIDPSQGPSSGANVLTF
TRBJ2-7 | . | TRBV5-6 | . | TGTGCCAGCAGCTTGGGGGCAGCGGATAAACCCCTTAAGGCCTACGAGCAGTACTTC | CASSLGAADKPLKAYEQYF
TRBJ2-5 | TRBD2 | TRBV6-6 | . | TGTGCCAGCAGTTACACCGAACTAGCGGCCCAAGAGACCCAGTACTTC | CASSYTELAAQETQYF
TRBJ2-3 | TRBD1 | TRBV29-1 | . | TGCAGCGTGACTGGGACAGGGGTAACAGATACGCAGTATTTT | CSVTGTGVTDTQYF
TRBJ1-5 | . | TRBV6-6 | . | TGTGCCAGCAAAGGGGTGGAAAATCAGCCCCAGCATTTT | CASKGVENQPQHF
TRBJ2-7 | TRBD1 | TRBV7-8 | . | TGTGCCAGCAGCCCCAACAGGTACAGGGGGCTAAGGACCTACGAGCAGTACTTC | CASSPNRYRGLRTYEQYF
TRBJ1-3 | . | TRBV15 | few | TGTGCCACCAGCAGAGACTCTCGGTCCCGGGCTGGAAACACCATATATTTT | CATSRDSRSRAGNTIYF
TRBJ2-3 | TRBD2 | TRBV2 | . | TGTGCCCGACGAACTGAGCGGGAGTTAAGAGATACGCAGTATTTT | CARRTERELRDTQYF
TRBJ2-7 | TRBD2 | TRBV4-3 | . | TGCGCCAGCAGCCAAGTAGGTCAAAGGACTAGCGGGAGGGCGCCCGAGCAGTACTTC | CASSQVGQRTSGRAPEQYF
TRBJ2-1 | . | TRBV19 | . | TGTGCCAGTAGTATAGGTCCGACACCGTACAATGAGCAGTTCTTC | CASSIGPTPYNEQFF
TRBJ2-2 | TRBD2 | TRBV2 | . | TGTGCCAGCAGTGCAGCGGGAGGGGAGAACACCGGGGAGCTGTTTTTT | CASSAAGGENTGELFF
TRBJ2-2 | TRBD2 | TRBV6-4 | . | TGTGCCAGCGGAACTAGCGGGAAGAACACCGGGGAGCTGTTTTTT | CASGTSGKNTGELFF
TRBJ2-3 | . | TRBV4-3 | . | TGCGCCAGCAGCCAAACGGAAATCGCACAGATTGATACGCAGTATTTT | CASSQTEIAQIDTQYF
TRBJ2-3 | TRBD2 | TRBV5-6 | . | TGTGCCAGCAGCCCCACAACACTAGCGGGAGATGAAGATACGCAGTATTTT | CASSPTTLAGDEDTQYF
TRBJ1-1 | . | TRBV5-5 | . | TGTGCCAGCAGCGGGCAACGGAACACTGAAGCTTTCTTT | CASSGQRNTEAFF
TRBJ2-7 | TRBD2 | TRBV4-3 | . | TGCGCCAGCAGCCAAGGTAGCGGGAGCCCCTACGAGCAGTACTTC | CASSQGSGSPYEQYF
TRBJ1-5 | . | TRBV19 | . | TGTGCCAGTAGTATAAAGCACAATCAGCCCCAGCATTTT | CASSIKHNQPQHF
TRBJ2-5 | TRBD2 | TRBV30 | once | TGTGCCTGGAGTGTACTTATGGGACTAGCGGGACGAGAGACCCAGTACTTC | CAWSVLMGLAGRETQYF